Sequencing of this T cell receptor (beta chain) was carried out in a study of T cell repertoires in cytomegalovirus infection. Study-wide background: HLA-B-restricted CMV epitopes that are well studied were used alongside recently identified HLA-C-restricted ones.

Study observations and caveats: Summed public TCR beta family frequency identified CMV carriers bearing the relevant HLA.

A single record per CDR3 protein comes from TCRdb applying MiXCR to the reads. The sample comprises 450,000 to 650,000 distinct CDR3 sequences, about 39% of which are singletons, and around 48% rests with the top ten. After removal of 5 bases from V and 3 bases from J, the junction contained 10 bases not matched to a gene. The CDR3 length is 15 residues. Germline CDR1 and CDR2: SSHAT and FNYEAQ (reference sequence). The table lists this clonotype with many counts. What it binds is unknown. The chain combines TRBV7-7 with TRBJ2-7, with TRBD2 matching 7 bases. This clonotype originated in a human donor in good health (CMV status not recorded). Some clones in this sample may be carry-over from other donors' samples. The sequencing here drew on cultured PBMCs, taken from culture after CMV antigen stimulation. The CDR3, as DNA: TGTGCCAGCAGCCGTCCTGGGGAGGGTCGCTACGAGCAGTACTTC. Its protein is CASSRPGEGRYEQYF.